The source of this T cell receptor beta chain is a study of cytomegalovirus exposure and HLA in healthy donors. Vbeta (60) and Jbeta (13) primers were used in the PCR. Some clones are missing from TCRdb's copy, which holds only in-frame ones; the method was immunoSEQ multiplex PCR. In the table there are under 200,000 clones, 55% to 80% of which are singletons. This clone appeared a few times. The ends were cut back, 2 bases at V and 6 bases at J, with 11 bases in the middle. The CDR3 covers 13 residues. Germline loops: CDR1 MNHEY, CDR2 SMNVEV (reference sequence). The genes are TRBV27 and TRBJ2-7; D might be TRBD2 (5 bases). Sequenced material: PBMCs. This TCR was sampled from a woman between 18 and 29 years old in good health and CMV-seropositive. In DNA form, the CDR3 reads TGTGCCAGCAGTTTAACTAGAATGCGCGAGCAGTACTTC. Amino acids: CASSLTRMREQYF.